This T cell receptor (beta chain) was captured in a study of T cell changes during pregnancy in multiple sclerosis. Data came from immunoSEQ multiplex PCR; TCRdb stores just in-frame clones and leaves some out. The profile shows about 100,000 clones, approximately 93% of them singletons. Germline CDR1 SGHAT, CDR2 FQNNGV. Trimming took 4 bases from V and 5 from J, leaving 12 bases between them. The CDR3 sequence is 15 residues long. The V gene is TRBV11-2, the J gene TRBJ2-6, with D tentatively TRBD2 (5 bases). This clonotype was sampled from a female donor with multiple sclerosis, enrolled in a pregnancy study. The specimen comprised peripheral blood, sampled after pregnancy. Written as DNA, the CDR3 is TGTGCCAGCAGCTGGAGGACGGTGCGGGCCAACGTCCTGACTTTC. Protein sequence: CASSWRTVRANVLTF.